The rows below give T cell receptor beta chains drawn from one sample of a study of identical twins' blood T cells. TCRdb independently ran MiXCR on the 5' RACE reads; one entry per CDR3 protein. The sample lists 400,000 or so distinct CDR3 sequences; approximately 30% were seen once. Sequencing was done on a sample of PBMCs. These receptor sequences come from a woman aged 18-49 years in good health. The CDR3 runs from the conserved cysteine through the conserved F or W. Fields, in order: clone size, J gene, D gene, V gene, CDR3 protein, CDR3 DNA. The D gene is left open where the match is weak. Clone size is stated in some rows and not others, as once, few, many or a class when expanded.

clone size: few
J gene: TRBJ2-1
D gene: -
V gene: TRBV6-7
CDR3 protein: CASSHHKRGNSYNEQFF
CDR3 DNA: TGTGCCAGCAGTCACCACAAGCGCGGGAACTCTTACAATGAGCAGTTCTTC

clone size: -
J gene: TRBJ1-6
D gene: -
V gene: TRBV9
CDR3 protein: CASSVAKGAIGSSYNSPLHF
CDR3 DNA: TGTGCCAGCAGCGTAGCTAAAGGAGCGATCGGGAGCTCCTATAATTCACCCCTCCACTTT

clone size: few
J gene: TRBJ2-3
D gene: -
V gene: TRBV27
CDR3 protein: CASSLGSQPTDTQYF
CDR3 DNA: TGTGCCAGCAGTTTAGGGAGCCAACCAACAGATACGCAGTATTTT

clone size: -
J gene: TRBJ2-2
D gene: -
V gene: TRBV29-1
CDR3 protein: CSVVPLGAGSGELFF
CDR3 DNA: TGCAGCGTCGTCCCTTTGGGGGCCGGGTCCGGGGAGCTGTTTTTT

clone size: -
J gene: TRBJ1-1
D gene: -
V gene: TRBV10-3
CDR3 protein: CAARGGTEAFF
CDR3 DNA: TGTGCCGCCCGCGGAGGAACTGAAGCTTTCTTT

clone size: -
J gene: TRBJ2-2
D gene: -
V gene: TRBV3-1
CDR3 protein: CASSQSGAGELFF
CDR3 DNA: TGTGCCAGCAGCCAAAGCGGAGCCGGGGAGCTGTTTTTT

clone size: few
J gene: TRBJ2-1
D gene: TRBD2
V gene: TRBV6-5
CDR3 protein: CASSYTGLAGAEQFF
CDR3 DNA: TGTGCCAGCAGTTACACCGGACTAGCGGGAGCTGAGCAGTTCTTC

clone size: many
J gene: TRBJ2-1
D gene: TRBD2
V gene: TRBV29-1
CDR3 protein: CSVGSGRRDEQFF
CDR3 DNA: TGCAGCGTCGGTAGCGGGAGACGGGATGAGCAGTTCTTC

clone size: -
J gene: TRBJ1-6
D gene: TRBD1
V gene: TRBV2
CDR3 protein: CASSTGQVLNSPLHF
CDR3 DNA: TGTGCCAGCAGTACCGGACAGGTGTTAAATTCACCCCTCCACTTT

clone size: once
J gene: TRBJ2-2
D gene: -
V gene: TRBV5-1
CDR3 protein: CASSQRPPFANTGELFF
CDR3 DNA: TGCGCCAGCAGCCAAAGACCACCGTTCGCGAACACCGGGGAGCTGTTTTTT

clone size: few
J gene: TRBJ2-1
D gene: -
V gene: TRBV6-5
CDR3 protein: CASSPGQIRQFF
CDR3 DNA: TGTGCCTCCAGCCCAGGACAAATAAGGCAGTTCTTC

clone size: few
J gene: TRBJ1-2
D gene: TRBD1
V gene: TRBV7-8
CDR3 protein: CASSLVYSDRGHGYTF
CDR3 DNA: TGTGCCAGCAGCTTAGTTTACTCTGACAGGGGGCATGGCTACACCTTC

clone size: -
J gene: TRBJ2-1
D gene: -
V gene: TRBV29-1
CDR3 protein: CSVRNNEQFF
CDR3 DNA: TGCAGCGTCCGCAACAATGAGCAGTTCTTC

clone size: -
J gene: TRBJ1-2
D gene: -
V gene: TRBV6-5
CDR3 protein: CAGSRQALNYGYTF
CDR3 DNA: TGTGCCGGCAGTCGACAGGCCCTTAACTATGGCTACACCTTC

clone size: few
J gene: TRBJ1-4
D gene: -
V gene: TRBV5-1
CDR3 protein: CASSLGADIQGKLFF
CDR3 DNA: TGCGCCAGCAGCTTGGGGGCGGACATCCAAGGAAAACTGTTTTTT

clone size: many
J gene: TRBJ2-1
D gene: -
V gene: TRBV20-1
CDR3 protein: CSAREHDPYNEQFF
CDR3 DNA: TGCAGTGCTAGAGAGCACGATCCCTACAATGAGCAGTTCTTC

clone size: -
J gene: TRBJ1-4
D gene: TRBD1
V gene: TRBV10-3
CDR3 protein: CAISDSNTGDEKLFF
CDR3 DNA: TGTGCCATCAGTGACTCGAATACAGGGGACGAAAAACTGTTTTTT

clone size: -
J gene: TRBJ2-3
D gene: TRBD1
V gene: TRBV5-1
CDR3 protein: CASTGQGFSTDTQYF
CDR3 DNA: TGCGCCAGCACCGGACAGGGTTTTAGCACAGATACGCAGTATTTT

clone size: -
J gene: TRBJ1-2
D gene: -
V gene: TRBV19
CDR3 protein: CASRRVYGYTF
CDR3 DNA: TGTGCCAGTAGACGGGTCTATGGCTACACCTTC

clone size: few
J gene: TRBJ2-1
D gene: TRBD2
V gene: TRBV28
CDR3 protein: CASSETSGGPGEQFF
CDR3 DNA: TGTGCCAGCAGTGAAACTAGCGGGGGTCCAGGTGAGCAGTTCTTC

clone size: -
J gene: TRBJ2-1
D gene: TRBD2
V gene: TRBV4-1
CDR3 protein: CASSPSQASGSNEQFF
CDR3 DNA: TGCGCCAGCAGCCCTTCCCAAGCTAGCGGGAGTAATGAGCAGTTCTTC

clone size: -
J gene: TRBJ2-3
D gene: TRBD2
V gene: TRBV20-1
CDR3 protein: CSARPLAGGQDTQYF
CDR3 DNA: TGCAGTGCTAGGCCCCTAGCGGGGGGGCAAGATACGCAGTATTTT

clone size: few
J gene: TRBJ1-2
D gene: -
V gene: TRBV29-1
CDR3 protein: CSVGPGQSGGYTF
CDR3 DNA: TGCAGCGTTGGCCCGGGACAAAGTGGTGGCTACACCTTC

clone size: -
J gene: TRBJ2-7
D gene: TRBD1
V gene: TRBV11-2
CDR3 protein: CASSLRRQGDYEQYF
CDR3 DNA: TGTGCCAGCAGCTTAAGGAGGCAGGGGGACTACGAGCAGTACTTC

clone size: few
J gene: TRBJ2-1
D gene: TRBD2
V gene: TRBV2
CDR3 protein: CASSVLAGGYNEQFF
CDR3 DNA: TGTGCCAGCAGTGTGTTAGCGGGGGGTTACAATGAGCAGTTCTTC

clone size: -
J gene: TRBJ2-5
D gene: -
V gene: TRBV10-3
CDR3 protein: CAISDSAEQETQHF
CDR3 DNA: TGTGCCATCAGTGATTCGGCCGAACAAGAGACCCAGCACTTC

clone size: once
J gene: TRBJ1-1
D gene: -
V gene: TRBV7-9
CDR3 protein: CASSLTEEGTEAFF
CDR3 DNA: TGTGCCAGCAGCTTAACCGAGGAGGGCACTGAAGCTTTCTTT

clone size: few
J gene: TRBJ1-1
D gene: TRBD1
V gene: TRBV11-2
CDR3 protein: CASSFQGAYTEAFF
CDR3 DNA: TGTGCCAGCAGCTTTCAGGGGGCGTATACTGAAGCTTTCTTT

clone size: -
J gene: TRBJ2-1
D gene: -
V gene: TRBV11-2
CDR3 protein: CASRQGRTGLDEQFF
CDR3 DNA: TGTGCCAGCAGACAGGGACGGACGGGGTTGGATGAGCAGTTCTTC

clone size: -
J gene: TRBJ1-4
D gene: -
V gene: TRBV2
CDR3 protein: CASSERGKLFF
CDR3 DNA: TGTGCCAGCAGTGAACGGGGGAAACTGTTTTTT

clone size: few
J gene: TRBJ1-2
D gene: -
V gene: TRBV6-6
CDR3 protein: CASREMVSGYTF
CDR3 DNA: TGTGCCAGCAGGGAGATGGTGTCAGGCTACACCTTC

clone size: -
J gene: TRBJ1-6
D gene: -
V gene: TRBV20-1
CDR3 protein: CSARILPYNSPLHF
CDR3 DNA: TGCAGTGCTAGGATCTTGCCCTATAATTCACCCCTCCACTTT

clone size: -
J gene: TRBJ1-5
D gene: -
V gene: TRBV6-2/TRBV6-3
CDR3 protein: CASTPGVRNQPQHF
CDR3 DNA: TGTGCCAGCACCCCCGGGGTAAGGAATCAGCCCCAGCATTTT

clone size: -
J gene: TRBJ2-5
D gene: TRBD1
V gene: TRBV29-1
CDR3 protein: CSVWTGGFQETQYF
CDR3 DNA: TGCAGCGTCTGGACAGGGGGGTTCCAAGAGACCCAGTACTTC

clone size: -
J gene: TRBJ2-7
D gene: -
V gene: TRBV20-1
CDR3 protein: CSGDRSKQYF
CDR3 DNA: TGCAGTGGCGATCGGAGCAAGCAGTACTTC

clone size: -
J gene: TRBJ2-7
D gene: TRBD1
V gene: TRBV6-2/TRBV6-3
CDR3 protein: CASRGTGTNEQYF
CDR3 DNA: TGTGCCAGCAGAGGGACAGGGACGAACGAGCAGTACTTC

clone size: few
J gene: TRBJ1-5
D gene: -
V gene: TRBV20-1
CDR3 protein: CSARAGGQGNQPQHF
CDR3 DNA: TGCAGTGCTAGAGCCGGGGGCCAGGGGAACCAGCCCCAGCATTTT

clone size: -
J gene: TRBJ2-1
D gene: TRBD2
V gene: TRBV12-3/TRBV12-4
CDR3 protein: CASSWTSGGIDYNEQFF
CDR3 DNA: TGTGCCAGCAGTTGGACTAGCGGGGGGATAGACTACAATGAGCAGTTCTTC

clone size: few
J gene: TRBJ1-1
D gene: -
V gene: TRBV5-1
CDR3 protein: CASSLAAYMNTEAFF
CDR3 DNA: TGCGCCAGCAGCTTGGCCGCCTATATGAACACTGAAGCTTTCTTT

clone size: -
J gene: TRBJ2-3
D gene: TRBD2
V gene: TRBV20-1
CDR3 protein: CSARAGLASDTQYF
CDR3 DNA: TGCAGTGCTAGAGCGGGACTAGCATCCGATACGCAGTATTTT

clone size: -
J gene: TRBJ1-2
D gene: -
V gene: TRBV6-5
CDR3 protein: CASSYHNRAPGGYTF
CDR3 DNA: TGTGCCAGCAGTTACCACAACAGGGCCCCGGGTGGCTACACCTTC

clone size: few
J gene: TRBJ2-1
D gene: TRBD2
V gene: TRBV5-6
CDR3 protein: CASRRLASDEQFF
CDR3 DNA: TGTGCCAGCCGGAGACTAGCCTCAGATGAGCAGTTCTTC

clone size: few
J gene: TRBJ1-4
D gene: -
V gene: TRBV20-1
CDR3 protein: CSARYRVGLFF
CDR3 DNA: TGCAGTGCTAGATACAGGGTAGGACTGTTTTTT

clone size: -
J gene: TRBJ1-1
D gene: TRBD1
V gene: TRBV12-5
CDR3 protein: CASGLVGWTGKNTEAFF
CDR3 DNA: TGTGCTAGTGGTTTGGTCGGGTGGACAGGGAAGAACACTGAAGCTTTCTTT

clone size: few
J gene: TRBJ1-1
D gene: TRBD1
V gene: TRBV6-5
CDR3 protein: CASRDRSMESEAFF
CDR3 DNA: TGTGCCAGCCGGGACAGGTCGATGGAGTCCGAAGCTTTCTTT

clone size: many
J gene: TRBJ1-5
D gene: -
V gene: TRBV3-1
CDR3 protein: CASSQQGQPQHF
CDR3 DNA: TGTGCCAGCAGCCAACAGGGTCAGCCCCAGCATTTT

clone size: -
J gene: TRBJ2-7
D gene: -
V gene: TRBV27
CDR3 protein: CASRPYLVGVGTYEQYF
CDR3 DNA: TGTGCCAGCAGACCCTATCTTGTGGGAGTTGGCACCTACGAGCAGTACTTC

clone size: few
J gene: TRBJ2-2
D gene: -
V gene: TRBV19
CDR3 protein: CASRDGLTGELFF
CDR3 DNA: TGTGCCAGTCGAGACGGCTTAACCGGGGAGCTGTTTTTT

clone size: few
J gene: TRBJ1-5
D gene: -
V gene: TRBV7-8
CDR3 protein: CASSFLAGGRGNQPQHF
CDR3 DNA: TGTGCCAGCAGCTTTTTGGCTGGGGGAAGGGGCAATCAGCCCCAGCATTTT

clone size: few
J gene: TRBJ1-2
D gene: -
V gene: TRBV20-1
CDR3 protein: CSAETANYGYTF
CDR3 DNA: TGCAGTGCGGAAACAGCTAACTATGGCTACACCTTC

clone size: many
J gene: TRBJ2-2
D gene: -
V gene: TRBV5-1
CDR3 protein: CASSFGGELFF
CDR3 DNA: TGTGCCAGCAGTTTCGGGGGGGAGCTGTTTTTT

clone size: few
J gene: TRBJ2-3
D gene: TRBD2
V gene: TRBV20-1
CDR3 protein: CSARGGLFGAGNPSTDTQYF
CDR3 DNA: TGCAGTGCTAGAGGGGGACTATTTGGAGCCGGAAACCCTAGCACAGATACGCAGTATTTT

clone size: few
J gene: TRBJ1-4
D gene: -
V gene: TRBV9
CDR3 protein: CASSVDGGGEKLFF
CDR3 DNA: TGTGCCAGCAGCGTAGACGGGGGAGGTGAAAAACTGTTTTTT

clone size: many
J gene: TRBJ1-4
D gene: -
V gene: TRBV6-4
CDR3 protein: CASSAGGSNEKLFF
CDR3 DNA: TGTGCCAGCAGTGCCGGCGGGAGCAATGAAAAACTGTTTTTT

clone size: many
J gene: TRBJ2-2
D gene: TRBD2
V gene: TRBV10-2
CDR3 protein: CASSTSGGGISGELFF
CDR3 DNA: TGCGCCAGCAGCACGTCAGGCGGGGGTATTTCCGGGGAGCTGTTTTTT

clone size: few
J gene: TRBJ1-1
D gene: -
V gene: TRBV5-1
CDR3 protein: CASSLEVGSEAFF
CDR3 DNA: TGCGCCAGCAGCTTGGAGGTGGGTAGTGAAGCTTTCTTT